Below, 20 T cell receptor beta chains from the same sample are listed, as sequenced in a study of control samples from healthy donors and cancer patients. Assay: immunoSEQ multiplex PCR; the TCRdb copy retains only in-frame clones and omits some. The sample includes about 55,000 clones, 85% to 95% seen only once; the top ten take about 2.4%. Sequencing was performed on blood. The receptors shown here come from a man aged 25 to 45 in good health.

This chain connects TRBV5-1 to TRBJ2-5; D is ambiguous. The CDR3 runs to 13 residues. Germline V lookup: CDR1 SGHRS, CDR2 YFSETQ. The V and J ends lost 2 bases and 1 base respectively, with 6 bases between them. CDR3 nucleotide sequence: TGCGCCAGCAGCTTACCAACCCAAGAGACCCAGTACTTC. Its protein is CASSLPTQETQYF.

The chain joins TRBV7-3 to TRBJ2-3; TRBD2 matches 8 bases. The trim removed 4 bases at V and 0 bases at J, leaving 6 bases unmatched. Germline-derived CDR1 and CDR2 are SGHTA and FQGTGA. This CDR3 contains 16 residues. CDR3 amino acids: CASSSNGLASTDTQYF. The CDR3 nucleotides read TGTGCCAGCAGCTCAAATGGACTAGCTAGCACAGATACGCAGTATTTT.

The gene calls are TRBV29-1 and TRBJ2-7; D not resolved. This CDR3 is 11 amino acids long. CDR1 is SQVTM, CDR2 ANQGSEA, per germline. The ends were cut back, 4 bases at V and 3 bases at J, with 7 bases in the middle. The chain's CDR3 is CSVASIYEQYF. CDR3 nucleotide sequence: TGCAGCGTTGCAAGCATCTACGAGCAGTACTTC.

The J gene is TRBJ2-1, the V gene TRBV6-1; possible D gene TRBD1, 5 bases. V lost 6 bases and J lost 3, with 9 bases in between. Germline V lookup: CDR1 MNHNS, CDR2 SASEGT. The CDR3 spans 13 residues. The CDR3 DNA sequence: TGTGCCAGCAGAGACAGAGTCTACAATGAGCAGTTCTTC. Translated, it gives CASRDRVYNEQFF.

The chain couples TRBV3-1 (or the pseudogene TRBV3-2) to TRBJ2-3, with a tentative D call TRBD1 (6 bases). CDR1 is LGHDT, CDR2 YNNKEL, per germline (reference sequence). The CDR3 loop spans 16 amino acids. Trimming stripped 6 bases from V and 3 bases from J, with 19 bases between. The CDR3 reads CASSPDTSQGTDTQYF. The CDR3, as DNA: TGTGCCAGCAGTCCCGACACCTCGCAGGGGACAGATACGCAGTATTTT.

The J gene is TRBJ2-5, the V gene TRBV7-9; D perhaps matches TRBD2 (6 bases). Germline CDR1 reads SEHNR; CDR2 reads FQNEAQ (reference sequence). Between the trimmed V and J ends, which lost 5 bases and 9 bases, there was a span of 22 bases. CDR3 size: 15 residues. The CDR3 here is CASSPGAGGPGAQYF. In DNA, the CDR3 is TGTGCCAGCAGCCCCGGAGCGGGTGGACCCGGGGCCCAGTACTTC.

This sequence joins TRBV7-2 and TRBJ2-7; 10 bases are a match to TRBD1. The germline V gene has CDR1 SGHTA and CDR2 FQGNSA. The CDR3 extends over 15 amino acids. The V gene end was trimmed by 2 bases and the J gene end by 2 bases; junction bases not matched to a gene: 3. CDR3 sequence reads: CASSLTGTGAYEQYF. CDR3 bases: TGTGCCAGCAGCTTAACCGGGACAGGGGCCTACGAGCAGTACTTC.

V gene TRBV5-1 combines with J gene TRBJ2-3, with D possibly being TRBD1 (5 bases). The CDR3 covers 14 residues. Germline CDR1 SGHRS, CDR2 YFSETQ. V was clipped by 0 bases and J by 3 bases, with 8 bases between them. CDR3 nucleotides: TGCGCCAGCAGCTTGGCCAGGGTTACAGATACGCAGTATTTT. It codes for CASSLARVTDTQYF.

The rearrangement uses TRBV7-6 and TRBJ2-5; D gene unclear. Germline V lookup: CDR1 SGHVS, CDR2 FNYEAQ. The CDR3 has 15 amino acids. Trimming removed 5 bases at V and 5 bases at J, with 18 bases between. CDR3 amino acids: CASSPTAFTRETQYF. The CDR3 DNA sequence: TGTGCCAGCAGCCCGACGGCGTTTACGAGGGAGACCCAGTACTTC.

Here the CDR3 DNA reads TGCGCCAGCAGATACGGGACACCTAGCACTGAAGCTTTCTTT. It encodes CASRYGTPSTEAFF. The chain employs TRBV5-1 and TRBJ1-1, with a possible D match to TRBD1 (6 bases). The CDR3 consists of 14 residues. Germline-derived CDR1 and CDR2 are SGHRS and YFSETQ. V shed 5 bases and J shed 4 bases, with 15 bases lying between them.

The chain combines TRBV7-9 with TRBJ2-1, with TRBD2 matching over 8 bases. Unmatched junction bases numbered 7, after V lost 2 bases and J lost 4 bases. The germline V gene has CDR1 SEHNR and CDR2 FQNEAQ (reference sequence). This CDR3 region has 16 residues. Here the CDR3 reads CASSLFLGLGYNEQFF. In DNA form, the CDR3 reads TGTGCCAGCAGCTTATTCCTGGGACTAGGATACAATGAGCAGTTCTTC.

The chain carries TRBV10-3 and TRBJ1-1; D is undetermined. Per germline, CDR1 ENHRY and CDR2 SYGVKD. There are 14 residues in the CDR3. With 2 bases removed from V and 0 bases from J, the gap between germline ends came to 7 bases. The CDR3 bases are TGTGCCATCAGTGAGCCGGGCATGAACACTGAAGCTTTCTTT. It translates to CAISEPGMNTEAFF.

This clone is labeled medium-sized (0.01 to 0.1%). The V gene is TRBV6-4, the J gene TRBJ2-1; 7 positions match TRBD2. From germline, CDR1 is MRHNA and CDR2 SNTAGT. V lost 3 bases to trimming and J lost 4 bases; unmatched junction nucleotides: 9. This CDR3 is 16 amino acids long. CDR3 in amino acids: CASSEDGGGPYNEQFF. As DNA, the CDR3 is TGTGCCAGCAGTGAGGATGGGGGAGGGCCGTACAATGAGCAGTTCTTC.

This chain's CDR3 is CASSSDTLSYEQYF. CDR3 bases: TGTGCCAGCAGCTCAGACACTCTCTCCTACGAGCAGTACTTC. V usage is TRBV9 and J usage is TRBJ2-7, with D unresolved. V lost 4 bases and J lost 0, with 11 bases in between. This CDR3 is built from 14 residues. CDR1 is SGDLS and CDR2 is YYNGEE in the germline V gene.

The chain links TRBV7-9 to TRBJ2-5, with 11 bases fitting TRBD2. In germline, CDR1 is SEHNR, CDR2 FQNEAQ (reference sequence). The CDR3 length is 15 residues. V lost 7 bases and J lost 5; bases outside the gene matches: 9. CDR3 in DNA: TGTGCCAGCATCCTTAGCGGGAGGGTCCGGGAGACCCAGTACTTC. This translates into CASILSGRVRETQYF.

CDR3 residues: CASTAGGDYNEQFF. The CDR3 DNA sequence: TGTGCCAGTACGGCAGGGGGCGACTACAATGAGCAGTTCTTC. The genes are TRBV19 and TRBJ2-1; 8 bases line up with TRBD1. The CDR3 length is 14 residues. V shed 7 bases, J shed 3 bases, and the junction held 5 bases outside the gene matches. Germline CDR1 and CDR2: LNHDA and SQIVND (reference sequence). The whole variable domain, remainder taken from reference TRBV19 and TRBJ2-1, is DGGITQSPKYLFRKEGQNVTLSCEQNLNHDAMYWYRQDPGQGLRLIYYSQIVNDFQKGDIAEGYSVSREKKESFPLTVTSAQKNPTAFYLCASTAGGDYNEQFFGPGTRLTVL.

The chain employs TRBV2 and TRBJ2-3, with 15 bases lining up with TRBD2. Per the germline V gene, CDR1 is SNHLY and CDR2 is FYNNEI. Trimming took 5 bases from V and 5 from J; bases not matched to a gene: 5. The length of the CDR3 is 16 residues. In DNA form, the CDR3 reads TGTGCCAGCAGTAGCGGACTAGCGGGAGGGTTAGATACGCAGTATTTT. This sequence encodes CASSSGLAGGLDTQYF. The full variable domain, completed using reference TRBV2 and TRBJ2-3, is EPEVTQTPSHQVTQMGQEVILRCVPISNHLYFYWYRQILGQKVEFLVSFYNNEISEKSEIFDDQFSVERPDGSNFTLKIRSTKLEDSAMYFCASSSGLAGGLDTQYFGPGTRLTVL.

The chain carries TRBV4-3 and TRBJ1-1; D gene ambiguous. CDR1 is LGHNA and CDR2 is YSLEER in the germline V gene. Between the trimmed V and J ends, which lost 1 base and 1 base, there was a span of 7 bases. The CDR3 has 14 amino acids. The CDR3 here is CASSQVSQNTEAFF. The CDR3 DNA follows: TGCGCCAGCAGCCAAGTTTCACAGAACACTGAAGCTTTCTTT.

The gene calls are TRBV20-1 and TRBJ2-5, with 7 bases that match TRBD2. Germline loops: CDR1 DFQATT, CDR2 SNEGSKA (reference sequence). V shed 3 bases and J 2 bases; nucleotides not matched to a gene: 3. There are 13 residues in the CDR3. DNA of the CDR3: TGCAGTGCTAGTACAGCGGGGCAAGAGACCCAGTACTTC. Residues: CSASTAGQETQYF.

This rearrangement joins TRBV7-2 to TRBJ2-1, with TRBD2 matching 8 bases. This CDR3 has 15 amino acids. CDR1 is SGHTA, CDR2 FQGNSA, per germline. Unmatched junction bases numbered 6, after V lost 2 bases and J lost 6 bases. CDR3 nucleotide sequence: TGTGCCAGCAGCTTATACGGGAGGGCCCCCAATGAGCAGTTCTTC. As protein: CASSLYGRAPNEQFF.